The sequence of this TCR beta chain was determined in a study of blood T cell repertoires in COVID-19. Overall study context: Acute and convalescent COVID-19 specimens originated in the United States, Italy and Spain. Nucleic acid was either cDNA or gDNA, and it came from T cells, B-cell-depleted T cells, or PBMCs.

Original analysis: Amplification of reference gene primers was used by the study to estimate nucleated cell counts. Profiled with immunoSEQ multiplex PCR; TCRdb holds only in-frame clones, not every one. That table gives V, J and clone size, and the DNA gave D and trimming. Among fewer than 200,000 clones listed, about 86% were seen once. Specimen: peripheral blood. The TCR was taken from a man between 65 and 85 years old with active or convalescent COVID-19.

This CDR3 is CASSPTPQLLAGRTDTQYF. CDR3 coding DNA: TGTGCCAGCAGTCCCACCCCTCAATTACTAGCGGGACGCACAGATACGCAGTATTTT. The chain joins TRBV6-6 to TRBJ2-3; the match to TRBD2 covers 10 bases. Germline V gives CDR1 MNHNY, CDR2 SVGAGI (reference sequence). This CDR3 spans 19 amino acids. The V and J ends lost 5 bases and 1 base, in that order; junction bases with no gene match: 15.